This passage covers 15 T cell receptor beta chains from one sample sequenced in a study of spatial heterogeneity in lung cancer. General study points: Higher tumor mutation counts went along with higher counts of expanded intratumoral alpha and beta TCRs.

One entry per CDR3 protein results from TCRdb running MiXCR on the 5' RACE reads. The sample holds 16,000 or so distinct CDR3 sequences; roughly 6% are singletons and the top ten take 10%. Time point defined: sample taken at primary tumor resection. Their recognized antigens are unknown. Sequencing used lung tumor tissue, obtained at surgery. Every receptor here comes from a female donor with early-stage non-small cell lung cancer.

This clonotype is classed as medium-sized (0.01 to 0.1%). The genes are TRBV28 and TRBJ1-5; D gene ambiguous. V was pared by 4 bases and J by 0 bases, with 4 bases between. CDR1 is MDHEN and CDR2 is SYDVKM in the germline V gene. CDR3 length: 13 amino acids. The CDR3 reads CASSSLSNQPQHF. CDR3 bases: TGTGCCAGCAGTTCCCTTAGCAATCAGCCCCAGCATTTT. The full variable domain, with the rest looked up from reference TRBV28 and TRBJ1-5, is DVKVTQSSRYLVKRTGEKVFLECVQDMDHENMFWYRQDPGLGLRLIYFSYDVKMKEKGDIPEGYSVSREKKERFSLILESASTNQTSMYLCASSSLSNQPQHFGDGTRLSIL.

This clonotype counts as medium-sized. This sequence joins TRBV11-2 and TRBJ1-6; 7 bases agree with TRBD1. Germline V gives CDR1 SGHAT, CDR2 FQNNGV. The CDR3 has 17 amino acids. Trimming cost V 0 bases and J 10 bases; bases outside gene matches: 12. CDR3 sequence (DNA): TGTGCCAGCAGCTTAGAGAGTGGGGAGGGGGCAAGGTCACCCCTCCACTTT. This gives the protein CASSLESGEGARSPLHF.

Concerning this clonotype itself: The junction departs from germline at one end; a sequencing error may be responsible. This chain links TRBV7-3 with TRBJ2-5; D might be TRBD2 (6 bases). Germline assignment: CDR1 SGHTA and CDR2 FQGTGA. The CDR3 contains 13 residues. The CDR3 sequence: CASSPGTRETKYF. DNA for the CDR3: TGTGCCAGCAGCCCTGGGACTCGGGAGACCAAGTACTTC.

This clonotype was counted at least ten times. This chain connects TRBV30 to TRBJ2-1; 7 nucleotides align to TRBD2. This CDR3 is 17 amino acids long. CDR1 and CDR2 (germline): GTSNPN, SVGIG (reference sequence). V shed 2 bases, J shed 0 bases, and the junction held 10 bases outside the gene matches. CDR3 nucleotide sequence: TGTGCCTGGAGTAAAGTCCTAGCGGCCAGCTCCTACAATGAGCAGTTCTTC. Protein sequence: CAWSKVLAASSYNEQFF.

The chain uses TRBV12-3 or TRBV12-4 and TRBJ2-5; 8 bases align to TRBD2. This CDR3 is built from 16 residues. The V and J ends lost 10 bases and 5 bases, in that order; junction bases with no gene match: 18. The CDR3, as DNA: TGTGCCACCAGGCGCCAAGGAGCGGGAGACGCGGAGACCCAGTACTTC. Protein sequence: CATRRQGAGDAETQYF.

Many counts were recorded for this clonotype. The rearrangement joins TRBV6-1 to TRBJ1-1; 7 nucleotides align to TRBD1. This CDR3 has 14 residues. The germline V gene encodes CDR1 MNHNS and CDR2 SASEGT. V shed 1 base, J shed 3 bases, and the junction held 2 bases outside the gene matches. The CDR3 is CASSEDRGDTEAFF. In nucleotides, the CDR3 is TGTGCCAGCAGTGAAGACAGGGGCGACACTGAAGCTTTCTTT.

This clonotype was counted ten times or more. The gene calls are TRBV4-1 and TRBJ2-1; maybe TRBD1 (5 bases). This CDR3 has 13 residues. The germline V and J ends were trimmed by 0 bases and 10 bases, with 10 bases remaining between them. In germline, CDR1 is MGHRA, CDR2 YSYEKL. The CDR3 DNA is TGCGCCAGCAGCCAAGAGCAGCAGGGCGAGCAGTTCTTC. Protein: CASSQEQQGEQFF.

This clonotype was picked up a small number of times. Since a much larger clone is just one base distant, this may be a read error. The rearrangement links TRBV6-1 to TRBJ2-5; TRBD2 matches at 9 bases. The CDR3 contains 17 residues. Per the germline V gene, CDR1 is MNHNS and CDR2 is SASEGT. The J segment lost 5 bases and the V segment lost 1 base, leaving 11 bases of the junction unmatched. The DNA of the CDR3 is TGTGCCAGCAGTGAAGTAGCGGGAGACCACCTCCCGGAGACCCAGTACTTC. As protein: CASSEVAGDHLPETQYF.

This clonotype was observed a handful of times. The CDR3 reads CASSRQGTANEKLFF. CDR3 nucleotides: TGTGCCAGCAGTCGTCAGGGGACTGCTAATGAAAAACTGTTTTTT. V gene TRBV7-9 combines with J gene TRBJ1-4; tentatively, D is TRBD1 (6 bases). Trimming removed 6 bases from V and 3 bases from J, with 14 bases in between. The CDR3 runs to 15 residues. The germline gives CDR1 SEHNR, CDR2 FQNEAQ (reference sequence).

This clonotype has just a few counts. The chain joins TRBV4-2 to TRBJ2-3; D is uncertain. CDR3 length: 12 amino acids. Germline V gene lookup returns CDR1 LGHNA and CDR2 YNFKEQ. V was cut by 0 bases and J by 10 bases, with 8 bases left in between. CDR3 nucleotides: TGTGCCAGCAGCCAAGAGTCCGATGCGCAGTATTTT. Protein product: CASSQESDAQYF.

This clonotype was seen many times. The rearrangement links TRBV28 to TRBJ2-7, with 12 bases fitting TRBD2. J gave up 7 bases and V 5 bases, and 6 bases lay outside the gene matches. CDR3 length: 14 amino acids. CDR1 MDHEN and CDR2 SYDVKM come from the germline V gene. This chain's CDR3 is CASSLTSGSDEQYF. The CDR3 bases are TGTGCCAGCAGTCTGACTAGCGGGAGTGATGAGCAGTACTTC.

Ten or more counts support this clonotype. The V and J genes are TRBV20-1 and TRBJ2-3; 10 bases are a match to TRBD2. V gave up 0 bases and J gave up 4 bases; unmatched junction bases: 7. Per the germline V gene, CDR1 is DFQATT and CDR2 is SNEGSKA (reference sequence). The CDR3 totals 16 residues. Here the CDR3 reads CSARDLLAGEADTQYF. In nucleotides, the CDR3 is TGCAGTGCTAGAGACCTCCTAGCGGGAGAAGCAGATACGCAGTATTTT.

This clonotype was seen ten or more times. This rearrangement joins TRBV9 to TRBJ2-5, with 9 nucleotides matching TRBD1. Trimming cost V 3 bases and J 6 bases; bases outside gene matches: 6. The CDR3 is 14 residues long. Looked up from germline, CDR1 is SGDLS and CDR2 is YYNGEE. The CDR3 DNA reads as TGTGCCAGCAGCGCCCTACAGGGGGCGAAGACCCAGTACTTC. It codes for CASSALQGAKTQYF.

CDR3 DNA: TGTGCCAGCAGCGTAGGTTCGGCCCTCACAGATACGCAGTATTTT. It codes for CASSVGSALTDTQYF. This chain connects TRBV9 to TRBJ2-3; the D is unclear. The ends were cut back, 0 bases at V and 2 bases at J, with 10 bases in the middle. The V gene's germline CDR1 is SGDLS and CDR2 YYNGEE. CDR3 length: 15 residues.

The sample holds many counts of this clonotype. The chain employs TRBV7-2 and TRBJ2-3; TRBD2 agrees at 14 bases. Germline CDR1 and CDR2: SGHTA and FQGNSA. Trimming took 5 bases from V and 5 from J; bases not matched to a gene: 6. The CDR3 loop spans 16 amino acids. The CDR3 DNA reads as TGTGCCAGCAGCCGTAGTGGACTAGCGGGAGGAGATACGCAGTATTTT. Residues: CASSRSGLAGGDTQYF.